Listed below are T cell receptor beta chains from one sample, sequenced in a study of cytomegalovirus exposure and HLA in healthy donors. Data came from immunoSEQ multiplex PCR; TCRdb stores just in-frame clones and leaves some out. The sample totals 150,000 or so clones. Sequenced input: PBMCs. The origin of the receptors is a woman in her forties or fifties in good health and CMV-seronegative. Both conserved end residues are part of each CDR3. A D gene is named only where the DNA matches it firmly.

d_gene: .
len: 15
v_gene: TRBV6-5
j_gene: TRBJ2-7
CDR3aa: CASSYGTGGNYEQYF
CDR3nt: TGTGCCAGCAGTTACGGAACGGGGGGCAACTACGAGCAGTACTTC

d_gene: TRBD1
len: 16
v_gene: TRBV28
j_gene: TRBJ1-6
CDR3aa: CASSLYRDSYDSPLHF
CDR3nt: TGTGCCAGCAGTTTATATAGGGACAGCTACGATTCACCCCTCCACTTT

d_gene: TRBD2
len: 16
v_gene: TRBV4-1
j_gene: TRBJ2-1
CDR3aa: CASSQDPAGGGNEQFF
CDR3nt: TGCGCCAGCAGCCAAGATCCAGCGGGAGGAGGCAATGAGCAGTTCTTC

d_gene: .
len: 14
v_gene: TRBV30
j_gene: TRBJ1-4
CDR3aa: CAWSRGGGNEKLFF
CDR3nt: TGTGCCTGGAGCCGGGGTGGCGGTAATGAAAAACTGTTTTTT

d_gene: .
len: 14
v_gene: TRBV9
j_gene: TRBJ2-7
CDR3aa: CASSVTGKGDMRYF
CDR3nt: TGTGCCAGCAGCGTCACAGGGAAGGGGGATATGCGGTACTTC

d_gene: .
len: 16
v_gene: TRBV9
j_gene: TRBJ2-3
CDR3aa: CASSPLSGRNTDTQYF
CDR3nt: TGTGCCAGCAGTCCTCTCAGTGGCCGTAACACAGATACGCAGTATTTT

d_gene: .
len: 14
v_gene: TRBV7-9
j_gene: TRBJ1-5
CDR3aa: CASSLSPGSEPQHF
CDR3nt: TGTGCCAGCAGCTTAAGTCCGGGGTCGGAGCCCCAGCATTTT

d_gene: TRBD1
len: 14
v_gene: TRBV13
j_gene: TRBJ2-5
CDR3aa: CASSLGGGHETQYF
CDR3nt: TGTGCCAGCAGCTTAGGAGGGGGCCATGAGACCCAGTACTTC

d_gene: TRBD2
len: 13
v_gene: TRBV11-2
j_gene: TRBJ2-1
CDR3aa: CASSSGGGPGPFF
CDR3nt: TGTGCCAGCAGCTCCGGGGGGGGGCCCGGTCCGTTCTTC

d_gene: .
len: 14
v_gene: TRBV11-2
j_gene: TRBJ1-2
CDR3aa: CASSSVGTVGGYTF
CDR3nt: TGTGCCAGCAGCTCCGTCGGCACAGTCGGTGGCTACACCTTC

d_gene: .
len: 14
v_gene: TRBV6-5
j_gene: TRBJ2-1
CDR3aa: CASSYRSSYNEQFF
CDR3nt: TGTGCCAGCAGTTACCGGAGCTCCTACAATGAGCAGTTCTTC

d_gene: .
len: 15
v_gene: TRBV19
j_gene: TRBJ1-5
CDR3aa: CASSMGGASNQPQHF
CDR3nt: TGTGCCAGTAGTATGGGGGGGGCGAGCAATCAGCCCCAGCATTTT

d_gene: .
len: 14
v_gene: TRBV13
j_gene: TRBJ2-1
CDR3aa: CASSLGSSYNEQFF
CDR3nt: TGTGCCAGCAGCTTAGGTAGCTCCTACAATGAGCAGTTCTTC

d_gene: .
len: 14
v_gene: TRBV19
j_gene: TRBJ2-7
CDR3aa: CASSASGLTYEQYF
CDR3nt: TGTGCCAGTAGCGCCAGCGGGCTCACCTACGAGCAGTACTTC

d_gene: TRBD1
len: 15
v_gene: TRBV6-1
j_gene: TRBJ2-7
CDR3aa: CASSGGTGGLGEQYF
CDR3nt: TGTGCCAGCAGTGGGGGCACAGGGGGATTGGGGGAGCAGTACTTC

d_gene: TRBD1
len: 13
v_gene: TRBV4-1
j_gene: TRBJ1-4
CDR3aa: CASSQIQGAKLFF
CDR3nt: TGCGCCAGCAGCCAAATTCAGGGGGCGAAACTGTTTTTT

d_gene: .
len: 12
v_gene: TRBV6-5
j_gene: TRBJ1-2
CDR3aa: CASREGGYGYTF
CDR3nt: TGTGCCTCCAGGGAGGGCGGCTATGGCTACACCTTC

d_gene: .
len: 14
v_gene: TRBV5-1
j_gene: TRBJ1-2
CDR3aa: CASSNTGLHYGYTF
CDR3nt: TGCGCCAGCAGCAATACAGGGTTACACTATGGCTACACCTTC

d_gene: TRBD1
len: 16
v_gene: TRBV11-1
j_gene: TRBJ1-2
CDR3aa: CASTRNGPGTGYGYTF
CDR3nt: TGTGCCAGCACCCGTAACGGTCCCGGGACAGGGTATGGCTACACCTTC

d_gene: .
len: 13
v_gene: TRBV27
j_gene: TRBJ2-5
CDR3aa: CASSFRERGTQYF
CDR3nt: TGTGCCAGCAGTTTTAGAGAACGCGGGACCCAGTACTTC

d_gene: TRBD1
len: 16
v_gene: TRBV5-6
j_gene: TRBJ2-7
CDR3aa: CASTGTGAPTSYEQYF
CDR3nt: TGTGCCAGCACGGGGACAGGGGCCCCTACGAGCTACGAGCAGTACTTC

d_gene: .
len: 16
v_gene: TRBV19
j_gene: TRBJ1-5
CDR3aa: CASSITAYRGNQPQHF
CDR3nt: TGTGCCAGTAGTATTACAGCCTATAGAGGGAATCAGCCCCAGCATTTT

d_gene: .
len: 13
v_gene: TRBV28
j_gene: TRBJ1-2
CDR3aa: CASSVTVNYGYTF
CDR3nt: TGTGCCAGCAGTGTAACGGTTAACTATGGCTACACCTTC

d_gene: .
len: 11
v_gene: TRBV5-4
j_gene: TRBJ1-2
CDR3aa: CAAGGDNGYTF
CDR3nt: TGTGCCGCCGGGGGGGATAATGGCTACACCTTC

d_gene: .
len: 15
v_gene: TRBV19
j_gene: TRBJ2-2
CDR3aa: CASNRRSGFGGELFF
CDR3nt: TGTGCCAGTAATCGAAGGAGTGGTTTTGGCGGGGAGCTGTTTTTT

d_gene: TRBD1
len: 17
v_gene: TRBV6-1
j_gene: TRBJ1-5
CDR3aa: CASSDNIRTGGNQPQHF
CDR3nt: TGTGCCAGCAGTGACAACATCCGGACAGGGGGCAACCAGCCCCAGCATTTT

d_gene: .
len: 15
v_gene: TRBV7-9
j_gene: TRBJ1-3
CDR3aa: CASSLTGTSGNTIYF
CDR3nt: TGTGCCAGCAGCTTAACAGGGACCTCTGGAAACACCATATATTTT

d_gene: .
len: 12
v_gene: TRBV28
j_gene: TRBJ2-7
CDR3aa: CASSLYGYEQYF
CDR3nt: TGTGCCAGCAGTTTATACGGGTACGAGCAGTACTTC

d_gene: TRBD1
len: 15
v_gene: TRBV5-6
j_gene: TRBJ1-4
CDR3aa: CASSLRQGGGEKLFF
CDR3nt: TGTGCCAGCAGCCTCCGACAGGGGGGAGGCGAAAAACTGTTTTTT

d_gene: .
len: 16
v_gene: TRBV30
j_gene: TRBJ1-6
CDR3aa: CAWSKPQFDNNSPLHF
CDR3nt: TGTGCCTGGAGCAAACCTCAGTTTGACAATAATTCACCCCTCCACTTT

d_gene: .
len: 16
v_gene: TRBV6-5
j_gene: TRBJ2-7
CDR3aa: CASSYSKRRSYYEQHF
CDR3nt: TGTGCCAGCAGTTACTCGAAGAGAAGGTCTTACTACGAGCAGCACTTC

d_gene: .
len: 16
v_gene: TRBV28
j_gene: TRBJ2-1
CDR3aa: CASSEVGSSTRDEQFF
CDR3nt: TGTGCCAGCAGTGAGGTGGGCAGCTCAACGCGGGATGAGCAGTTCTTC

d_gene: .
len: 15
v_gene: TRBV28
j_gene: TRBJ1-5
CDR3aa: CASSTQARGNQPQHF
CDR3nt: TGTGCCAGCAGTACACAGGCTCGGGGCAATCAGCCCCAGCATTTT

d_gene: TRBD2
len: 15
v_gene: TRBV10-1
j_gene: TRBJ2-2
CDR3aa: CASARLARVTGELFF
CDR3nt: TGCGCCAGCGCCAGACTAGCTCGGGTCACCGGGGAGCTGTTTTTT

d_gene: TRBD1
len: 15
v_gene: TRBV28
j_gene: TRBJ1-3
CDR3aa: CASRHTGASGNTIYF
CDR3nt: TGTGCCAGCAGACATACAGGGGCCTCTGGAAACACCATATATTTT

d_gene: TRBD1
len: 13
v_gene: TRBV18
j_gene: TRBJ2-7
CDR3aa: CASSPGTAYEQYF
CDR3nt: TGTGCCAGCTCACCCGGGACAGCCTACGAGCAGTACTTC

d_gene: .
len: 14
v_gene: TRBV30
j_gene: TRBJ1-6
CDR3aa: CAWKADSKNSPLHF
CDR3nt: TGTGCCTGGAAAGCGGACAGTAAGAATTCACCCCTCCACTTT